This T cell receptor beta chain was identified in a study of blood T cell repertoires in COVID-19. Germline values: CDR1 SGHRS, CDR2 YFSETQ. The CDR3 sequence is 12 residues long. Unmatched junction bases numbered 8, after V lost 9 bases and J lost 5 bases. The data were produced by immunoSEQ multiplex PCR, yet TCRdb's version contains in-frame clones alone and is incomplete. Found here are approximately 480,000 clones, roughly 89% of them singletons; the top ten hold about 0.91%. The chain uses TRBV5-1 and TRBJ2-7, with 7 bases aligning to TRBD1. This clonotype originated in a man between 18 and 29 years old with COVID-19, enrolled during active disease. Sequencing input: peripheral blood. The CDR3 region has the DNA TGCGCCAACCCGACAGGGAGAAACGAGCAGTACTTC. Protein sequence: CANPTGRNEQYF.